These 16 T cell receptor beta chains were sequenced from one sample in a study of cytomegalovirus exposure and HLA in healthy donors listed by TCRdb under 2017. The library came from the immunoSEQ multiplex PCR assay. For the multiplex PCR, a mixture combining 60 forward primers for TCR Vbeta segments and 13 reverse primers for TCR Jbeta segments was used. Drawn from immuneACCESS, this table holds only the in-frame rearrangements with V and J called that TCRdb kept. Clones are partly lost; checked studies trace under half to an unresolved V gene and leave the rest unexplained. The sample table shows roughly 180,000 clones, and approximately 88% are seen once. The top ten clones comprise 1.2% of the sample. The sequencing sample was made of PBMCs. The receptors were gathered from a boy between 2 and 10 years old in good health and CMV-seronegative.

The chain employs TRBV19 and TRBJ1-5; a possible D gene is TRBD1 (5 bases). The V end lost 3 bases, the J end lost 2 bases, and 11 bases lay between the germline ends. The V gene's germline CDR1 is LNHDA and CDR2 SQIVND (reference sequence). The CDR3 sequence is 15 residues long. In nucleotides, the CDR3 is TGTGCCAGTAGTATGATCGGGGGAGGCAATCAGCCCCAGCATTTT. Translated: CASSMIGGGNQPQHF.

The CDR3, as DNA: TGCGCCAGCAGCCAACGGACAGGTTACACAGATACGCAGTATTTT. The encoded protein is CASSQRTGYTDTQYF. The chain has TRBV4-3 and TRBJ2-3, with TRBD1 matching over 7 bases. CDR3 length: 15 amino acids. Germline-derived CDR1 and CDR2 are LGHNA and YSLEER. V dropped 2 bases and J dropped 2; count of bases not matched to a gene: 4.

The chain couples TRBV29-1 to TRBJ2-1; TRBD2 might be the D (6 bases). Deletions cut 5 bases from V and 8 bases from J, with 19 bases between. Germline-derived CDR1 and CDR2 are SQVTM and ANQGSEA. The CDR3 is 14 amino acids. CDR3 DNA sequence: TGCAGCGTTCGGGGGAAACTACTGGTCGATGAGCAGTTCTTC. Protein product: CSVRGKLLVDEQFF.

This clone was seen only once. The rearrangement links TRBV11-1 to TRBJ1-2; tentatively, D is TRBD1 (5 bases). The CDR3 is 13 amino acids. Germline lookup yields CDR1 SGHAT and CDR2 FQDESV (reference sequence). The ends were cut back, 4 bases at V and 1 base at J, with 7 bases in the middle. The CDR3 region is CASSSTDNYGYTF. Here the CDR3 DNA reads TGTGCCAGCAGCTCGACAGATAACTATGGCTACACCTTC.

V is TRBV10-3 and J is TRBJ1-1; no clear D gene. V was cut by 3 bases and J by 7 bases, with 18 bases left in between. Germline lookup yields CDR1 ENHRY and CDR2 SYGVKD. This CDR3 region has 15 residues. The CDR3 DNA is TGTGCCATCAGTGAAGATCGTGGCCTCCGGGGTGAAGCTTTCTTT. Translating it yields CAISEDRGLRGEAFF.

This clone has only one observation. The chain has TRBV11-2 and TRBJ2-1; 8 bases line up with TRBD2. The V gene end was trimmed by 1 base and the J gene end by 1 base; junction bases not matched to a gene: 3. The CDR3 has 16 residues. CDR1 and CDR2 (germline): SGHAT, FQNNGV. CDR3 nucleotides: TGTGCCAGCAGCTTAGCTTCTAGCGGGTCCTACAATGAGCAGTTCTTC. Translated: CASSLASSGSYNEQFF.

The chain couples TRBV25-1 to TRBJ2-1, with 9 bases that match TRBD1. J lost 5 bases, V lost 1 base, and 6 bases had no gene match. Germline CDR1 is MGHDK and CDR2 is SYGVNS. The CDR3 is 16 residues long. CDR3 in amino acids: CASSEFGGQGHNEQFF. CDR3 nucleotide sequence: TGTGCCAGCAGTGAATTCGGGGGACAGGGCCACAATGAGCAGTTCTTC.

V usage is TRBV7-2 and J usage is TRBJ2-5; TRBD2 matches 9 bases. J gave up 5 bases and V 2 bases, and 3 bases lay outside the gene matches. The CDR3 covers 14 residues. Germline V lookup: CDR1 SGHTA, CDR2 FQGNSA. In DNA, the CDR3 is TGTGCCAGCAGCTTATTTAGCGGGAGCGAGACCCAGTACTTC. Amino acids: CASSLFSGSETQYF.

J is TRBJ2-3 and V is TRBV20-1; D is undetermined. Germline CDR1 and CDR2: DFQATT and SNEGSKA (reference sequence). Trimming removed 6 bases at V and 3 bases at J, with 7 bases between. This CDR3 region has 11 residues. The CDR3 DNA is TGCAGTGCCAGACGTACAGATACGCAGTATTTT. It codes for CSARRTDTQYF.

The chain couples TRBV5-6 to TRBJ1-3; 7 bases line up with TRBD1. Germline values: CDR1 SGHDT, CDR2 YYEEEE. The CDR3 totals 15 residues. J was trimmed by 2 bases and V by 4 bases; bases with no gene match: 6. The CDR3 nucleotides are TGTGCCAGCAGCGGCTTGGGGACAGCTGGAAACACCATATATTTT. Residues: CASSGLGTAGNTIYF.

This clone showed up just once. The chain recombines TRBV6-5 with TRBJ2-1; 11 nucleotides align to TRBD2. The CDR3 sequence is 16 residues long. Germline V gene data show CDR1 as MNHEY and CDR2 as SVGAGI. With 4 bases clipped from V and 4 bases from J, the junction kept 6 bases outside the gene matches. In nucleotides, the CDR3 is TGTGCCAGCAGTTCCTTACTAGCGGGGGATTACAATGAGCAGTTCTTC. Its translation is CASSSLLAGDYNEQFF.

The chain recombines TRBV7-9 with TRBJ2-1; 8 bases align to TRBD1. V gave up 0 bases and J gave up 6 bases; unmatched junction bases: 10. Germline CDR1 SEHNR, CDR2 FQNEAQ (reference sequence). CDR3 length: 17 residues. The CDR3 coding sequence is TGTGCCAGCAGCTTAGCACGATCTGAGACAGGGGTCAATGAGCAGTTCTTC. Translating gives CASSLARSETGVNEQFF.

The chain employs TRBV29-1 and TRBJ2-3, with 13 bases that match TRBD2. The CDR3 spans 16 residues. V was pared by 4 bases and J by 2 bases, with 6 bases of the junction left unmatched. The V gene's germline CDR1 is SQVTM and CDR2 ANQGSEA. CDR3 region: CSVGWTSGSPTDTQYF. Here the CDR3 DNA reads TGCAGCGTTGGATGGACTAGCGGGAGCCCCACAGATACGCAGTATTTT.

The rearrangement joins TRBV29-1 to TRBJ1-2, with D perhaps TRBD1 (5 bases). This CDR3 is 14 amino acids long. Germline V CDR1 and CDR2: SQVTM, ANQGSEA. V was cut by 4 bases and J by 6 bases, with 18 bases left in between. In DNA form, the CDR3 reads TGCAGCGTTGTTGGGGATAGGGGCCTTGATGGCTACACCTTC. Translating gives CSVVGDRGLDGYTF.

The CDR3 DNA reads as TGTGCCAGCAGCTTGGACAGGGGGCCAGATACGCAGTATTTT. Residues: CASSLDRGPDTQYF. The gene calls are TRBV5-4 and TRBJ2-3; 9 positions match TRBD1. The CDR3 extends over 14 amino acids. V dropped 0 bases and J dropped 4; count of bases not matched to a gene: 0. Germline CDR1 is SGHNT and CDR2 is YYREEE (reference sequence).

The V gene is TRBV19, the J gene TRBJ2-3; 9 bases are a match to TRBD2. This CDR3 contains 18 residues. Per germline, CDR1 LNHDA and CDR2 SQIVND (reference sequence). Trimming removed 0 bases from V and 1 base from J; junction bases left unmatched: 8. CDR3 in amino acids: CASSIDLGWTSGTDTQYF. CDR3 in DNA: TGTGCCAGTAGTATAGATCTCGGTTGGACTAGCGGCACAGATACGCAGTATTTT.